The following is a TCR beta chain sequence with its context. The data are from a study of CD8 T cells in Susac syndrome. With random hexamers, reverse transcription was performed on roughly 0.45 to 1 ug of RNA. A single record per CDR3 protein comes from TCRdb applying MiXCR to the immunoSEQ multiplex PCR reads. The sample lists about 150,000 distinct CDR3 sequences; roughly 94% were seen once. With 4 bases removed from V and 1 base from J, the gap between germline ends came to 4 bases. Germline CDR1 is SQVTM and CDR2 is ANQGSEA. The CDR3 runs 12 residues. Sequences were obtained from CD8+ T cells from PBMCs. The chain has TRBV29-1 and TRBJ2-2; unclear D gene. This sequence originates from a human donor with multiple sclerosis. The chain's CDR3 is CSVGVNTGELFF. The CDR3 nucleotides read TGCAGCGTTGGAGTGAACACCGGGGAGCTGTTTTTT.